The 3 T cell receptor beta chains presented below share a single source sample, sequenced in a study of chemoradiotherapy in HPV16-positive cancers. TCRdb keeps only in-frame clones here, not all; method: immunoSEQ multiplex PCR. The sample shows 20,000 to 30,000 clones, approximately 84% of them seen only once. This material consisted of blood, taken from a patient who underwent chemoradiotherapy. All receptors come from a human donor with HPV-associated anogenital cancer.

This clone was counted a few times. V is TRBV6-8 and J is TRBJ2-1; 10 nucleotides match TRBD2. CDR3 length: 11 residues. With V trimmed by 6 bases and J by 14 bases, 4 bases remained unmatched. The germline V gene encodes CDR1 MNHGY and CDR2 SAAAGT. The chain's CDR3 is CASRRGLAEFF. CDR3 DNA: TGTGCCAGCAGACGCGGACTAGCGGAGTTCTTC.

CDR3 region: CASSPSTSGFNEQFF. In DNA form, the CDR3 reads TGTGCCAGCAGCCCCTCGACTAGCGGATTCAATGAGCAGTTCTTC. The V call is TRBV5-6, the J call TRBJ2-1; 9 bases agree with TRBD2. V shed 4 bases, J shed 6 bases, and the junction held 8 bases outside the gene matches. From germline, CDR1 is SGHDT and CDR2 YYEEEE. The CDR3 consists of 15 residues.

The chain is built from TRBV5-1 and TRBJ1-2; D is unclear. The CDR3 extends over 14 amino acids. Germline V CDR1 and CDR2: SGHRS, YFSETQ. V was trimmed by 0 bases and J by 4 bases, leaving 10 bases between them. This CDR3 reads CASSLDNMGYGYTF. DNA of the CDR3: TGCGCCAGCAGCTTGGACAACATGGGCTATGGCTACACCTTC. The variable domain in full, with the rest retrieved from reference TRBV5-1 and TRBJ1-2, is KAGVTQTPRYLIKTRGQQVTLSCSPISGHRSVSWYQQTPGQGLQFLFEYFSETQRNKGNFPGRFSGRQFSNSRSEMNVSTLELGDSALYLCASSLDNMGYGYTFGSGTRLTVV.